The rows below give T cell receptor beta chains drawn from one sample of a study of cytomegalovirus exposure and HLA in healthy donors. Produced via immunoSEQ multiplex PCR; TCRdb's table is partial and in-frame only. The sample shows some 65,000 clones, approximately 80% of them seen only once. The specimen was PBMCs. The receptors were gathered from a girl under 18 in good health and CMV-seropositive. The CDR3 runs from the conserved cysteine through the conserved F or W. The D gene is left open where the match is weak.

v_gene	d_gene	j_gene	CDR3aa
TRBV21-1	-	TRBJ2-1	CASSRRRKKERGPYNEQFF
TRBV25-1	-	TRBJ2-7	CASSESRDTYEQYF
TRBV19	TRBD1	TRBJ2-3	CASSIDRGTDTQYF
TRBV18	-	TRBJ2-1	CASSPKGDNEQFF
TRBV28	TRBD1	TRBJ1-5	CASSPPGTGLYKWHF
TRBV5-1	-	TRBJ1-1	CASSWSNLNTEAFF
TRBV9	TRBD2	TRBJ2-1	CASSATSGSDGNEQFF
TRBV2	TRBD1	TRBJ2-3	CASSDYRTGVVTQYF
TRBV5-8	-	TRBJ2-3	CASSLRGGTQYF
TRBV15	-	TRBJ2-7	CATSNPLRDNTYEQYF
TRBV7-8	-	TRBJ2-6	CASSLVGLDFSGANVLTF
TRBV7-9	-	TRBJ1-2	CASSLREALLRGYTF
TRBV28	-	TRBJ1-5	CASEALNQPQHF
TRBV15	-	TRBJ2-7	CATSRDAASSYEQYF
TRBV5-6	-	TRBJ1-1	CASSYGGGETEAFF